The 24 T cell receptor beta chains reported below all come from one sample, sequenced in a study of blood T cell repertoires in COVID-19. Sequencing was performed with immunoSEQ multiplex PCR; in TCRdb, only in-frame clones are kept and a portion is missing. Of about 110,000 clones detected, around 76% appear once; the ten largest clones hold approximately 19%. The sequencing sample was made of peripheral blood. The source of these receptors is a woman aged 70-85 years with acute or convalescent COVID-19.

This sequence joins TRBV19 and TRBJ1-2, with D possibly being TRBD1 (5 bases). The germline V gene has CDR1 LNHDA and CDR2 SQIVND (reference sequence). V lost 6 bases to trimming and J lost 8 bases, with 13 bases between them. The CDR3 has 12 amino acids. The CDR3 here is CASRPPGNGYTF. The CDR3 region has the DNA TGTGCCAGTAGGCCCCCAGGGAACGGCTACACCTTC. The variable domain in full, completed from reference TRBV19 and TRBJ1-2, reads DGGITQSPKYLFRKEGQNVTLSCEQNLNHDAMYWYRQDPGQGLRLIYYSQIVNDFQKGDIAEGYSVSREKKESFPLTVTSAQKNPTAFYLCASRPPGNGYTFGSGTRLTVV.

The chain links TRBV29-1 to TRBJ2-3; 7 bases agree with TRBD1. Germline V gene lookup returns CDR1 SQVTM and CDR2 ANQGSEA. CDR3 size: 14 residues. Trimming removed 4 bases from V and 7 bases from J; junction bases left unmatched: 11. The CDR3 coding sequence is TGCAGCGTTGGCGAGACAGGGAACAAGAATACGCAGTATTTT. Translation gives CSVGETGNKNTQYF.

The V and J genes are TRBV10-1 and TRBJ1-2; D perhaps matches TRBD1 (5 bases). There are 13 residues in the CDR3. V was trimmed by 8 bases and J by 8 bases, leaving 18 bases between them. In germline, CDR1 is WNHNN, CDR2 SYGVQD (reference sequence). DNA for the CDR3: TGCGCCAGCCGAAAACCGACGGGGGAAGGCTACACCTTC. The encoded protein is CASRKPTGEGYTF.

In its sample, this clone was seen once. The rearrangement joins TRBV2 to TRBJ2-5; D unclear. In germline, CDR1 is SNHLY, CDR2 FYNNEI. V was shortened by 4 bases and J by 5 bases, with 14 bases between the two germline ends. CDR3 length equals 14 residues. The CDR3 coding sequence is TGTGCCAGCAGTGTCATAAGAATGGGCGAGACCCAGTACTTC. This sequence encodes CASSVIRMGETQYF.

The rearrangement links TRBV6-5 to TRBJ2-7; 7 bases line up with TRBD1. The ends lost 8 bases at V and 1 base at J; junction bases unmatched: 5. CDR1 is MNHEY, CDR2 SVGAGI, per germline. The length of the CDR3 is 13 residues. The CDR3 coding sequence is TGTGCCAGCGTACGGGGACAGTCCTACGAGCAGTACTTC. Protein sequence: CASVRGQSYEQYF.

The CDR3 sequence is CASSLAGGNNEQFF. In DNA form, the CDR3 reads TGCGCCAGCAGCTTGGCAGGAGGAAACAATGAGCAGTTCTTC. The chain combines TRBV5-1 with TRBJ2-1; D is possibly TRBD2 (5 bases). Germline values: CDR1 SGHRS, CDR2 YFSETQ. Trimming shortened V by 0 bases and J by 5 bases, and 9 bases separated the two germline ends. The CDR3 contains 14 residues.

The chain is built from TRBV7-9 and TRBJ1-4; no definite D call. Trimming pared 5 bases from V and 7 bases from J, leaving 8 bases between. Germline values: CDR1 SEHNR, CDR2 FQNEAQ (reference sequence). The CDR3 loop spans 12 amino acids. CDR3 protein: CASSEAAEKLFF. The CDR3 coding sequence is TGTGCCAGCAGCGAGGCTGCTGAAAAACTGTTTTTT. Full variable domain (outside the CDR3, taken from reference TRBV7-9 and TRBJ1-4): DTGVSQNPRHKITKRGQNVTFRCDPISEHNRLYWYRQTLGQGPEFLTYFQNEAQLEKSRLLSDRFSAERPKGSFSTLEIQRTEQGDSAMYLCASSEAAEKLFFGSGTQLSVL.

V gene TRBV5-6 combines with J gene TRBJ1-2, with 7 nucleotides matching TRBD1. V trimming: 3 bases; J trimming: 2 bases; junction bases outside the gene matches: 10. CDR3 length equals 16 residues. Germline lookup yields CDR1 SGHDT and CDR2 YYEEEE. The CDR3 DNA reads TGTGCCAGCAGCTCGGGGACAGCCTTTTACAACTATGGCTACACCTTC. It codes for CASSSGTAFYNYGYTF.

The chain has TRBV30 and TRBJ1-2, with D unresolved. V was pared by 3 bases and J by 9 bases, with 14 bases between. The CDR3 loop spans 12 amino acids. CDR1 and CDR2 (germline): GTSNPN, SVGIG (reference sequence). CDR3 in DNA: TGTGCCTGGAGCCCCCCTCGGGGTCGCTACACCTTC. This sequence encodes CAWSPPRGRYTF.

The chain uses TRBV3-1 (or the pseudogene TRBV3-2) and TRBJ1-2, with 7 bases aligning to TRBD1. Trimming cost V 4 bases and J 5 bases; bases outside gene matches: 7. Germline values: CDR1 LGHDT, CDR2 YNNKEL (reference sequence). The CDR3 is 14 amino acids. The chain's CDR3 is CASSPRQGWYGYTF. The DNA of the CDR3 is TGTGCCAGCAGCCCGCGACAGGGTTGGTATGGCTACACCTTC.

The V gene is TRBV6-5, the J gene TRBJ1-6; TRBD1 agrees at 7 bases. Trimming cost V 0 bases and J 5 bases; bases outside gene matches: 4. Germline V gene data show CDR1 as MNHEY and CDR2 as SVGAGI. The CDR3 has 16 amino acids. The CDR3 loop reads CASSYSQGRDNSPLHF. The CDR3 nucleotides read TGTGCCAGCAGTTACTCACAGGGGCGCGATAATTCACCCCTCCACTTT.

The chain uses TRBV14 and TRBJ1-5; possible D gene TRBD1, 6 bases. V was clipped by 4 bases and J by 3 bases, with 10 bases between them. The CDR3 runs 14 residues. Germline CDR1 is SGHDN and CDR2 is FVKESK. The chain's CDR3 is CASSPQGTNQPQHF. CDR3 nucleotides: TGTGCCAGCAGCCCACAGGGCACCAATCAGCCCCAGCATTTT.

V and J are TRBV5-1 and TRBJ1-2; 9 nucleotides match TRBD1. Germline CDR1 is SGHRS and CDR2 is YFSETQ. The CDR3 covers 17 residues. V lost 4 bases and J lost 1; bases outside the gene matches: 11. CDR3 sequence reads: CASSTGQGAAFNYGYTF. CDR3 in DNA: TGCGCCAGCAGCACGGGACAGGGCGCGGCGTTTAACTATGGCTACACCTTC.

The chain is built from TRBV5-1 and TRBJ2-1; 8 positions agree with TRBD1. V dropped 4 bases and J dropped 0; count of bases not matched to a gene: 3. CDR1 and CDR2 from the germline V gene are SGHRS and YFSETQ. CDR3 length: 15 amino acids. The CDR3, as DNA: TGCGCCAGCAGCCCCGGGACAGGCTCCTACAATGAGCAGTTCTTC. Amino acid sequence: CASSPGTGSYNEQFF. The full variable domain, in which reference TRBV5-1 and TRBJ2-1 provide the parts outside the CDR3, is KAGVTQTPRYLIKTRGQQVTLSCSPISGHRSVSWYQQTPGQGLQFLFEYFSETQRNKGNFPGRFSGRQFSNSRSEMNVSTLELGDSALYLCASSPGTGSYNEQFFGPGTRLTVL.

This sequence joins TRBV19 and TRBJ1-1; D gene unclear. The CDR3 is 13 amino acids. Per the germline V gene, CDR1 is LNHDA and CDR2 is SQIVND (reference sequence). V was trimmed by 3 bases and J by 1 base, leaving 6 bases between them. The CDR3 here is CASSINKNTEAFF. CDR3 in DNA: TGTGCCAGTAGTATTAATAAGAACACTGAAGCTTTCTTT.

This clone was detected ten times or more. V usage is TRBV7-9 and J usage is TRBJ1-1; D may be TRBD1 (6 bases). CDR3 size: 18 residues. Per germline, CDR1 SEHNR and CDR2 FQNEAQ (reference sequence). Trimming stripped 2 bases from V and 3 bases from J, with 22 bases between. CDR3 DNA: TGTGCCAGCAGCTTACCCCGTGACGGGGGGCAGCACTACACTGAAGCTTTCTTT. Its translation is CASSLPRDGGQHYTEAFF. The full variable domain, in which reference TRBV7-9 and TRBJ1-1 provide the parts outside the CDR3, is DTGVSQNPRHKITKRGQNVTFRCDPISEHNRLYWYRQTLGQGPEFLTYFQNEAQLEKSRLLSDRFSAERPKGSFSTLEIQRTEQGDSAMYLCASSLPRDGGQHYTEAFFGQGTRLTVV.

In DNA, the CDR3 is TGTGCCAGCAGTGACACTAGCAATCAGCCCCAGCATTTT. Its protein product is CASSDTSNQPQHF. The chain combines TRBV28 with TRBJ1-5, with D uncertain. The V gene lost 5 bases and the J gene lost 0 bases, with 5 bases spanning the gap. The CDR3 spans 13 residues. The V gene's germline CDR1 is MDHEN and CDR2 SYDVKM.

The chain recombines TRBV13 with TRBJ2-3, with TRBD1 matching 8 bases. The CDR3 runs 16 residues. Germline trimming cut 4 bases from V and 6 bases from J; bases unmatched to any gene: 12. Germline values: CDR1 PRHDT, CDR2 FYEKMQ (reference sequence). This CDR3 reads CASSWGTGSVGDTQYF. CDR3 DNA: TGTGCCAGCAGCTGGGGGACAGGAAGCGTAGGGGATACGCAGTATTTT.

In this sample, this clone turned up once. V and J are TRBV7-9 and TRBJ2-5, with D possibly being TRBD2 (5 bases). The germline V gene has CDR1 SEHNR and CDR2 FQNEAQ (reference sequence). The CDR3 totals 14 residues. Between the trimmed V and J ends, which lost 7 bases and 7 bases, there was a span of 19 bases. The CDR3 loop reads CASTSRAEAGTQYF. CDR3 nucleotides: TGTGCCAGCACTTCAAGGGCGGAGGCCGGGACCCAGTACTTC.

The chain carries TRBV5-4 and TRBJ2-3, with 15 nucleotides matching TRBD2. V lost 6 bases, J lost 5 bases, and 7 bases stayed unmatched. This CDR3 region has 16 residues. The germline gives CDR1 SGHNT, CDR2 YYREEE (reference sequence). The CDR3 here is CASTRTSGGAKDTQYF. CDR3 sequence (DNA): TGTGCCAGCACCCGGACTAGCGGGGGGGCGAAAGATACGCAGTATTTT. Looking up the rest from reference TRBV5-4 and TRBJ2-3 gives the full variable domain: ETGVTQSPTHLIKTRGQQVTLRCSSQSGHNTVSWYQQALGQGPQFIFQYYREEENGRGNFPPRFSGLQFPNYSSELNVNALELDDSALYLCASTRTSGGAKDTQYFGPGTRLTVL.

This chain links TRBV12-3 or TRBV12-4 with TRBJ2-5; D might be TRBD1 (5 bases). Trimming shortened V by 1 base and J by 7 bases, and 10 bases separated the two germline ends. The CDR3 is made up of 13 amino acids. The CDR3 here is CASSLEGRGTQYF. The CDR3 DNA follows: TGTGCCAGCAGTTTAGAGGGGCGCGGGACCCAGTACTTC.

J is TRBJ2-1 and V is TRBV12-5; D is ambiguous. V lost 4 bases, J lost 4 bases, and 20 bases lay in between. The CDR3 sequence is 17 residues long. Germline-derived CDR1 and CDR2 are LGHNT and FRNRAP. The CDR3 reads CASGSARVAVSYNEQFF. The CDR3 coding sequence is TGTGCTAGTGGTTCGGCTCGGGTGGCGGTGTCGTACAATGAGCAGTTCTTC.

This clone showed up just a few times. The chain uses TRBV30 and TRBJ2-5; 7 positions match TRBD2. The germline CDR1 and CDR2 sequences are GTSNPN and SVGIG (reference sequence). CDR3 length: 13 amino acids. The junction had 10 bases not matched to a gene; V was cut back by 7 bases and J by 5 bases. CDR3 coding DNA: TGTGCCTCCGAACGGAGGGGAGGGGAGACCCAGTACTTC. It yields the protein CASERRGGETQYF.

The CDR3 reads CASSLGGNTEAFF. In DNA form, the CDR3 reads TGTGCCAGCAGTTTAGGGGGGAACACTGAAGCTTTCTTT. The chain joins TRBV5-4 to TRBJ1-1; D might be TRBD1 (6 bases). Germline values: CDR1 SGHNT, CDR2 YYREEE (reference sequence). V was pared by 5 bases and J by 1 base, with 9 bases between. This CDR3 contains 13 residues. The full variable domain, with the rest looked up from reference TRBV5-4 and TRBJ1-1, is ETGVTQSPTHLIKTRGQQVTLRCSSQSGHNTVSWYQQALGQGPQFIFQYYREEENGRGNFPPRFSGLQFPNYSSELNVNALELDDSALYLCASSLGGNTEAFFGQGTRLTVV.